A selection of T cell receptor beta chains follows, all from one sample in a study of stem cell transplantation in POMP-related autoinflammatory disease. The protocol was immunoSEQ multiplex PCR, while the TCRdb copy is restricted to in-frame clones and leaves out a portion. The sample contains roughly 11,000 clones, roughly 86% of which appear only once. The sequences come from CD8+ T cells from PBMCs, collected before stem cell transplantation. The receptors stem from a human donor with POMP-related autoinflammation and immune dysregulation (PRAID). Each CDR3 is given with its conserved first and last residue.

J gene | V gene | CDR3 protein
TRBJ2-1 | TRBV6-1 | CASSEFGAGVRNEQFF
TRBJ1-2 | TRBV2 | CASSEKGAGGNYGYTF
TRBJ1-1 | TRBV4-1 | CASSQKQGANTEAFF
TRBJ2-4 | TRBV5-4 | CASSGGFSGNIQYF
TRBJ2-3 | TRBV13 | CASSLGLAPADTQYF
TRBJ2-7 | TRBV6-5 | CASSYSTEYEQYF
TRBJ2-2 | TRBV28 | CASSFRTDTGELFF
TRBJ1-2 | TRBV9 | CASSVEIDRGDYGYTF
TRBJ2-3 | TRBV14 | CASSQTGGPSTDTQYF
TRBJ2-3 | TRBV28 | CASSLDTSGGDTQYF
TRBJ2-1 | TRBV7-3 | CASSLVAGGGYNEQFF
TRBJ2-3 | TRBV2 | CASWGPQGITDTQYF
TRBJ2-7 | TRBV5-1 | CASSFGGDYEQYF
TRBJ2-1 | TRBV6-1 | CASSELEPYNEQFF
TRBJ2-3 | TRBV9 | CASSVEPSSTDTQYF
TRBJ1-1 | TRBV21-1 | CASKSPGGKMNTEAFF
TRBJ2-3 | TRBV14 | CASSQEGDGEQYF
TRBJ2-3 | TRBV7-9 | CASSLLDAGGDTQYF
TRBJ2-7 | TRBV29-1 | CSGGSEYEQYF
TRBJ1-5 | TRBV4-1 | CASSQVGGDRGNQPQHF
TRBJ1-1 | TRBV2 | CASSTIRQGNTEAFF
TRBJ1-4 | TRBV28 | CASSFYPEKLFF
TRBJ2-3 | TRBV10-1 | CASSDGGYETDTQYF
TRBJ2-3 | TRBV4-1 | CASSQDTSGVSTDTQYF
TRBJ2-2 | TRBV18 | CASSPVQAGNTGELFF
TRBJ1-5 | TRBV4-1 | CASSPLQGGNQPQHF
TRBJ1-1 | TRBV30 | CAWEGLNSEAFF
TRBJ1-6 | TRBV19 | CASSQGDYNSPLHF
TRBJ2-7 | TRBV5-6 | CASSLSANEQYF
TRBJ1-5 | TRBV7-8 | CASSLSRPTIYSNQPQHF
TRBJ2-7 | TRBV5-8 | CASSPYEQYF
TRBJ2-4 | TRBV19 | CASSMGAKNIQYF
TRBJ2-2 | TRBV4-1 | CASSQDALANTGELFF
TRBJ1-2 | TRBV9 | CASSSYGYTF
TRBJ2-5 | TRBV18 | CASSPLRGPSPETQYF
TRBJ1-1 | TRBV4-2 | CASSPTQDMNTEAFF
TRBJ1-1 | TRBV27 | CASRGTGDHTEAFF
TRBJ2-1 | TRBV30 | CAWSVGVGPEQFF
TRBJ1-2 | TRBV28 | CASSPVDSSNYGYTF
TRBJ1-5 | TRBV27 | CASRLTQGAGQPQHF
TRBJ1-3 | TRBV5-1 | CASSLVGPLGNTIYF
TRBJ2-3 | TRBV20-1 | CSAGLQLGYF
TRBJ1-2 | TRBV11-2 | CASSLVETGDSDGYTF
TRBJ2-7 | TRBV23-1 | CASSQSDTYEQYF
TRBJ1-1 | TRBV19 | CASRLGQNTEAFF
TRBJ2-2 | TRBV4-2 | CASSQELAGGLNTGELFF
TRBJ2-1 | TRBV4-1 | CASSQAGLAGVNEQFF
TRBJ1-2 | TRBV9 | CASSEDGTNYGYTF
TRBJ2-1 | TRBV27 | CASSLASSYNEQFF
TRBJ1-1 | TRBV19 | CASTLFGETEAFF
TRBJ1-2 | TRBV13 | CASSSTRGYTF
TRBJ1-2 | TRBV11-1 | CASSQDPPTIRGYTF